Sequencing of this T cell receptor (beta chain) was carried out in a study of OX40 agonist ivuxolimab in advanced cancers. Background on the study: The patients received ivuxolimab by intravenous route every 2 weeks at 0.01 to 10 mg/kg.

With 0 bases removed from V and 1 base from J, the gap between germline ends came to 9 bases. CDR1 MNHNY and CDR2 SVGAGI come from the germline V gene (reference sequence). The CDR3 contains 15 residues. Produced via immunoSEQ multiplex PCR; TCRdb's table is partial and in-frame only. This sample yields roughly 45,000 clones, of which 92% are seen a single time; roughly 6.8% belongs to the top ten. The sequencing here drew on CD4+ or CD8+ T cells sorted from blood, taken in a trial of the OX40 agonist ivuxolimab. This TCR was recovered from an adult with an advanced solid tumor such as melanoma, head and neck, liver or kidney cancer. The rearrangement links TRBV6-6 to TRBJ1-1; D uncertain. Written as DNA, the CDR3 is TGTGCCAGCAGTTACTCCCAGGTAGGGAACACTGAAGCTTTCTTT. This codes for CASSYSQVGNTEAFF.